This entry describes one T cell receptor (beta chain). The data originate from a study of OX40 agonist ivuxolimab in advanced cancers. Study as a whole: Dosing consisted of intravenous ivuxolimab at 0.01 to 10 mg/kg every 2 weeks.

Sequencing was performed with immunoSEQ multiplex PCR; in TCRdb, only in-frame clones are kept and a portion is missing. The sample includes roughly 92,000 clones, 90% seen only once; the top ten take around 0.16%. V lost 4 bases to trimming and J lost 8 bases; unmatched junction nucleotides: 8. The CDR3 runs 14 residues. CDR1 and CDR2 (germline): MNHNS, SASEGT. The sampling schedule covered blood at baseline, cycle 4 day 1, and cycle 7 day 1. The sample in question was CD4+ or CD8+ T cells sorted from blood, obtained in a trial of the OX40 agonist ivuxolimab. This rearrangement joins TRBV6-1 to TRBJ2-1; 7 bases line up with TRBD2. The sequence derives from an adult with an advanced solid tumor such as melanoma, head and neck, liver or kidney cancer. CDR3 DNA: TGTGCCAGCAGTGCCCAAATCGGGGGGTATGAGCAGTTCTTC. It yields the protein CASSAQIGGYEQFF.